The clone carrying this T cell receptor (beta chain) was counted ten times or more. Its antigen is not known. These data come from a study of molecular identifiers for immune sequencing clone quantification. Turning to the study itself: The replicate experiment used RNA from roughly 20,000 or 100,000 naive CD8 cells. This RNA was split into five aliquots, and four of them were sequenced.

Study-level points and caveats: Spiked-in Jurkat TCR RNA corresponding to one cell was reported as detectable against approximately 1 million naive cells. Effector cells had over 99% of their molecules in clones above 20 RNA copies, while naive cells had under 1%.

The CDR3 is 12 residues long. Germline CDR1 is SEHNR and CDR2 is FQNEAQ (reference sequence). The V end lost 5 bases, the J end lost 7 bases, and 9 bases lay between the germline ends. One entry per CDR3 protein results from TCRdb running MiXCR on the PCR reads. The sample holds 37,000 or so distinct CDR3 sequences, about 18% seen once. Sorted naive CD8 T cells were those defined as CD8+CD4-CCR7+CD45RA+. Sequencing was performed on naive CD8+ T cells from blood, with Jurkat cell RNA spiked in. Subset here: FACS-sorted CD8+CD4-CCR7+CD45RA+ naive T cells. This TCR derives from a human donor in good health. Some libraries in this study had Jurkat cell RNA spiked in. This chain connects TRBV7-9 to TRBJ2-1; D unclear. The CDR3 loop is CASSIGDNEQFF. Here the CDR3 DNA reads TGTGCCAGCAGCATTGGGGATAATGAGCAGTTCTTC.